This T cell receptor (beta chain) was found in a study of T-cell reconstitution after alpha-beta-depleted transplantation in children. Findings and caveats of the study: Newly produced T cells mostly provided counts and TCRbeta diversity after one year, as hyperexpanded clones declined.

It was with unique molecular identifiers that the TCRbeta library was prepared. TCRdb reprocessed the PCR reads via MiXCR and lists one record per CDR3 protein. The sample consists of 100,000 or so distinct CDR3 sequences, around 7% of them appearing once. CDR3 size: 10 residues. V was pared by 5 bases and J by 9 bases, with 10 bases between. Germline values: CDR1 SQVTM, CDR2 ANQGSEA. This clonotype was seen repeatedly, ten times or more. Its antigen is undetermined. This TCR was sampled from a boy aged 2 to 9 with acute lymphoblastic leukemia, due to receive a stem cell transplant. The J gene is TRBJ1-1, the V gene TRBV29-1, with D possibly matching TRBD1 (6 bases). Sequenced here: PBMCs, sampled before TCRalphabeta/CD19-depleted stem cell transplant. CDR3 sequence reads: CSVMDSKAFF. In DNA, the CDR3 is TGCAGCGTTATGGACAGCAAAGCTTTCTTT.